This T cell receptor beta chain was recorded in a study of OX40 agonist ivuxolimab in advanced cancers. Study-level information: Patients receiving dose escalation had hepatocellular carcinoma, melanoma, renal cell or head and neck cancer.

TCRdb's table, derived via immunoSEQ multiplex PCR, lists solely in-frame clones and lacks some. Here the sample spans 52,000 or so clones, over 75% being singletons. The V end was cut by 1 base, the J end by 6 bases, with 13 bases between. Germline values: CDR1 MGHRA, CDR2 YSYEKL. The CDR3 has 14 residues. Autoimmune disease history or systemic immunosuppression led to patient exclusion. The source of this sequence is an adult with an advanced solid tumor such as melanoma, head and neck, liver or kidney cancer. This material consisted of CD4+ or CD8+ T cells sorted from blood, taken in a trial of the OX40 agonist ivuxolimab. The chain recombines TRBV4-1 with TRBJ2-7; unclear D gene. DNA for the CDR3: TGCGCCAGCAGCCAAGTTGGCCTGGTTGGCGAGCAGTACTTC. Translated: CASSQVGLVGEQYF.